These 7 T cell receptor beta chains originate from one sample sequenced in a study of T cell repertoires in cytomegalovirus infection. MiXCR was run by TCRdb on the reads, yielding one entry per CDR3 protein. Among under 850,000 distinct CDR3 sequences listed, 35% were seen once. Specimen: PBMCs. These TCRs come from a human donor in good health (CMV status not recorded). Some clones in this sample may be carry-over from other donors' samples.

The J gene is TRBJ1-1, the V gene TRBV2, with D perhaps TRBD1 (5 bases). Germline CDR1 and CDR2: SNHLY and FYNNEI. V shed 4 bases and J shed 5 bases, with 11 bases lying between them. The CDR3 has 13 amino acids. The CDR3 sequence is CASSGEGRTEAFF. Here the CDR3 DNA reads TGTGCCAGCAGTGGAGAGGGGAGGACTGAAGCTTTCTTT. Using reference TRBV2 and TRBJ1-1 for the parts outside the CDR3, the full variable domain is EPEVTQTPSHQVTQMGQEVILRCVPISNHLYFYWYRQILGQKVEFLVSFYNNEISEKSEIFDDQFSVERPDGSNFTLKIRSTKLEDSAMYFCASSGEGRTEAFFGQGTRLTVV.

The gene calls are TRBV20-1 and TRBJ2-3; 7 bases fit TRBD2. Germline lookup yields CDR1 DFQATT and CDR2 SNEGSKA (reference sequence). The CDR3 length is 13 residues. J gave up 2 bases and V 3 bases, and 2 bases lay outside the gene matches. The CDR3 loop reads CSASGGTTDTQYF. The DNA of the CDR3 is TGCAGTGCTAGCGGGGGGACCACAGATACGCAGTATTTT.

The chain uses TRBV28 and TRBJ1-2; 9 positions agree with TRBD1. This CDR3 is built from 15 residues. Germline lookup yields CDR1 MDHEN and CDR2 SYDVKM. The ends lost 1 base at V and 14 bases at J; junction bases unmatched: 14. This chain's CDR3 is CASSLSPGQGSRGTF. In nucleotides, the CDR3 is TGTGCCAGCAGTTTATCCCCGGGACAGGGCAGTAGGGGAACCTTC.

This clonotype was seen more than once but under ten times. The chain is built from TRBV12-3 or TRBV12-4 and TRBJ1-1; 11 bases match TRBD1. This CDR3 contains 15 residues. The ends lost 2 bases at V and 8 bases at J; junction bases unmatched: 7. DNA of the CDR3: TGTGCCAGCAGTTTATGGACAGGGGGCGGGGACGAAGCTTTCTTT. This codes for CASSLWTGGGDEAFF.

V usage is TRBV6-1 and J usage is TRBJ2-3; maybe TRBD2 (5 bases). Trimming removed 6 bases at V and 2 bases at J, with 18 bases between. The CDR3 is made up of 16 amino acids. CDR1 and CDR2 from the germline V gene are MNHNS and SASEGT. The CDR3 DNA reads TGTGCCAGCAGGAGGGTGCGGTTTTCCGCCACAGATACGCAGTATTTT. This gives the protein CASRRVRFSATDTQYF.

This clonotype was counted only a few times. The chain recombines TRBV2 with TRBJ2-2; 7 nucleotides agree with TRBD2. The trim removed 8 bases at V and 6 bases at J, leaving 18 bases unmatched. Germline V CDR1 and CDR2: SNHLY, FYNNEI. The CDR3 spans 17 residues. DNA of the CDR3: TGTGCCAGCGTCCCGGTTCGACTAGCAGGTGGGGCCGGGGAGCTGTTTTTT. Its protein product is CASVPVRLAGGAGELFF.

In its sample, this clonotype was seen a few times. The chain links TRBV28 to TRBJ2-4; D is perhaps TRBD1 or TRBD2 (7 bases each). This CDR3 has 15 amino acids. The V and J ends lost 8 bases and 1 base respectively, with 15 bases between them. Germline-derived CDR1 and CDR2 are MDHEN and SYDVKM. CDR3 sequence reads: CASLGRGRAKNIQYF. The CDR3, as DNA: TGTGCCAGCCTGGGGAGGGGGCGTGCCAAAAACATTCAGTACTTC.